This T cell receptor (beta chain) came from a study of CD8+ T cells in alopecia areata. For the study at large: Treated patients took oral tofacitinib at 5 to 10 mg twice daily. Findings and caveats of the study: It was lesional scalp, especially alopecia totalis/universalis, that showed higher clonality than normal scalp.

The CDR3 sequence is 15 residues long. Germline V CDR1 and CDR2: SGHTA, FQGNSA. V was clipped by 4 bases and J by 7 bases, with 16 bases between them. Sequencing used cDNA as its template, made by extracting RNA and reverse transcribing it. Measured with immunoSEQ multiplex PCR; TCRdb has only the in-frame clones, and not every one. Among about 150,000 clones, 47% were seen once, and the ten largest hold roughly 6.8%. This clone was counted a few times. No antigen is known for it. The clonotype comes from a human donor with alopecia areata. The rearrangement uses TRBV7-2 and TRBJ1-4; D uncertain. The sample comprised CD4+ T cells sorted from blood. CDR3 DNA: TGTGCCAGCAGCTCAAGACCGAGCTCGGGTGAAAAACTGTTTTTT. Amino acid sequence: CASSSRPSSGEKLFF.